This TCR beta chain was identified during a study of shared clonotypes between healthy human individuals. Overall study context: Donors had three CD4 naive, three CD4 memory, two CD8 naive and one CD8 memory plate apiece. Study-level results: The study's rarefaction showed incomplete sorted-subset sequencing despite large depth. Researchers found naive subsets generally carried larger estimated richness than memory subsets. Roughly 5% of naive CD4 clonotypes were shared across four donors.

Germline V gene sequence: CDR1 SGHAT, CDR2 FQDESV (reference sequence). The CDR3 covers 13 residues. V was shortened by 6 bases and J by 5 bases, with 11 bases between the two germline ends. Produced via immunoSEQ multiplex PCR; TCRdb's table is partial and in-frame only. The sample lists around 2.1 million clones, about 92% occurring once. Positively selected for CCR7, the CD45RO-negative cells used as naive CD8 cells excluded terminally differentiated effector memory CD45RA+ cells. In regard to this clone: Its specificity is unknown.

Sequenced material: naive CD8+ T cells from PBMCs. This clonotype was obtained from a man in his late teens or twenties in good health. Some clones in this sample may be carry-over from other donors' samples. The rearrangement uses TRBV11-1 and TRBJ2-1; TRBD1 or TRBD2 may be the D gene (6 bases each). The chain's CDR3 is CASRPRGHNEQFF. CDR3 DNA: TGTGCCAGCAGGCCCCGGGGGCACAATGAGCAGTTCTTC.